The 20 T cell receptor beta chains below come from one sample, sequenced in a study of T-cell reconstitution after alpha-beta-depleted transplantation in children. Overall study findings and caveats: T-cell numbers and diversity, one year after transplant, stemmed largely from T cells that were newly produced.

Construction of the TCRbeta library involved unique molecular identifiers. TCRdb ran MiXCR on the PCR reads and lists one entry per CDR3 protein. The data contain about 300,000 distinct CDR3 sequences, 7.5% to 9% of them singletons. These receptors are not linked to any known antigen. This material consisted of peripheral blood, taken 360 days after TCRalphabeta/CD19-depleted stem cell transplant. The receptors were gathered from a female patient aged 2-10 years who had a stem cell transplant for Fanconi anemia, so the T cells may come from the graft donor.

This clonotype has at least ten counts. The gene calls are TRBV20-1 and TRBJ1-2; D ambiguous. The CDR3 runs 15 residues. V was clipped by 0 bases and J by 0 bases, with 11 bases between them. Per the germline V gene, CDR1 is DFQATT and CDR2 is SNEGSKA (reference sequence). Written as DNA, the CDR3 is TGCAGTGCTAGAGAACCCAGGCTAGCTAACTATGGCTACACCTTC. This gives the protein CSAREPRLANYGYTF.

Only a few counts were recorded for this clonotype. The rearrangement uses TRBV20-1 and TRBJ1-4; D is unresolved. The CDR3 contains 13 residues. Looked up from germline, CDR1 is DFQATT and CDR2 is SNEGSKA (reference sequence). The V gene lost 4 bases and the J gene lost 0 bases, with 6 bases spanning the gap. The CDR3 region is CSAILATNEKLFF. The DNA of the CDR3 is TGCAGTGCTATACTGGCAACTAATGAAAAACTGTTTTTT.

This clonotype showed up many times. The J gene is TRBJ1-2, the V gene TRBV12-3 or TRBV12-4; 7 bases are a match to TRBD1. CDR3 length: 15 amino acids. J gave up 4 bases and V 2 bases, and 7 bases lay outside the gene matches. The DNA for the CDR3 is TGTGCCAGCAGTTTAATAGGGGGCGTTGGCTATGGCTACACCTTC. Amino acid sequence: CASSLIGGVGYGYTF.

This clonotype was detected many times. The chain has TRBV9 and TRBJ2-5, with TRBD1 identical over 11 bases. Germline V gene data show CDR1 as SGDLS and CDR2 as YYNGEE. With 0 bases clipped from V and 4 bases from J, the junction kept 5 bases outside the gene matches. This CDR3 region has 16 residues. The CDR3 region is CASSVVEGTGGETQYF. The CDR3 coding sequence is TGTGCCAGCAGCGTAGTTGAGGGGACAGGGGGAGAGACCCAGTACTTC. Supplemented by reference TRBV9 and TRBJ2-5, the full variable domain reads DSGVTQTPKHLITATGQRVTLRCSPRSGDLSVYWYQQSLDQGLQFLIQYYNGEERAKGNILERFSAQQFPDLHSELNLSSLELGDSALYFCASSVVEGTGGETQYFGPGTRLLVL.

CDR3 in DNA: TGTGCCAGCAGCAAACGGACACTGGGGGAAAAACTGTTTTTT. This sequence encodes CASSKRTLGEKLFF. The genes are TRBV7-2 and TRBJ1-4; possible D gene TRBD1, 5 bases. Germline V gene sequence: CDR1 SGHTA, CDR2 FQGNSA. The CDR3 is 14 amino acids. Trimming stripped 5 bases from V and 8 bases from J, with 15 bases between.

The chain couples TRBV7-2 to TRBJ1-2; D gene unclear. The CDR3 is 13 amino acids. CDR1 and CDR2 from the germline V gene are SGHTA and FQGNSA. V was trimmed by 6 bases and J by 4 bases, leaving 12 bases between them. For the CDR3, the DNA is TGTGCCAGCAGTCGAGGTTATCTCTATGGCTACACCTTC. Protein: CASSRGYLYGYTF.

The table lists this clonotype with many counts. The chain couples TRBV4-2 to TRBJ2-5, with D possibly TRBD2 on 6 matching bases. CDR3 length: 16 amino acids. V was clipped by 0 bases and J by 0 bases, with 11 bases between them. Germline V gene lookup returns CDR1 LGHNA and CDR2 YNFKEQ. As DNA, the CDR3 is TGTGCCAGCAGCCAAGAAGGCGGGGTGTACCAAGAGACCCAGTACTTC. Translation: CASSQEGGVYQETQYF.

The gene calls are TRBV6-1 and TRBJ2-2; no reliable D call. The CDR3 sequence is 12 residues long. Germline V gives CDR1 MNHNS, CDR2 SASEGT. Trimming removed 5 bases at V and 6 bases at J, with 7 bases between. Here the CDR3 reads CASSRIAGELFF. The CDR3 DNA reads TGTGCCAGCAGTAGAATAGCCGGGGAGCTGTTTTTT.

This clonotype was counted at least ten times. The rearrangement links TRBV28 to TRBJ1-2, with D hard to call. V dropped 6 bases and J dropped 10 bases, with 9 bases sitting between them. CDR1 MDHEN and CDR2 SYDVKM come from the germline V gene. The CDR3 has 10 residues. The CDR3 sequence is CASSRTVYTF. The CDR3 DNA reads as TGTGCCAGCAGCCGGACGGTCTACACCTTC.

This clonotype appeared a few times. The chain is built from TRBV5-1 and TRBJ2-1, with 14 bases aligning to TRBD2. V dropped 4 bases and J dropped 0; count of bases not matched to a gene: 3. In germline, CDR1 is SGHRS, CDR2 YFSETQ. The CDR3 loop spans 17 amino acids. CDR3 bases: TGCGCCAGCAGCACCGGGACTAGCGGGGGCTCCTACAATGAGCAGTTCTTC. Translating gives CASSTGTSGGSYNEQFF.

This clonotype was counted at least ten times. This sequence joins TRBV6-5 and TRBJ1-3; no clear D gene. Germline V gives CDR1 MNHEY, CDR2 SVGAGI. This CDR3 has 11 amino acids. V was shortened by 7 bases and J by 8 bases, with 9 bases between the two germline ends. Here the CDR3 DNA reads TGTGCCAGCAATGATGGGCACACCATATATTTT. Its translation: CASNDGHTIYF.

This clonotype has just a few counts. The V and J genes are TRBV6-2 or TRBV6-3 and TRBJ2-6; maybe TRBD1 (5 bases). Trimming stripped 4 bases from V and 2 bases from J, with 21 bases between. CDR3 length: 19 residues. Per germline, CDR1 MNHEY and CDR2 SVGEGT. CDR3 sequence: CASSSTGPFADAGANVLTF. As DNA, the CDR3 is TGTGCCAGCAGTTCAACAGGTCCCTTTGCCGATGCTGGGGCCAACGTCCTGACTTTC.

This clonotype was detected many times. The V call is TRBV28, the J call TRBJ1-5; D is undetermined. CDR3 length: 15 residues. In germline, CDR1 is MDHEN, CDR2 SYDVKM. V dropped 6 bases and J dropped 1 base, with 13 bases sitting between them. The CDR3 protein is CASSLLKGSNQPQHF. CDR3 sequence (DNA): TGTGCCAGCAGCCTCCTCAAGGGCAGCAATCAGCCCCAGCATTTT. Based on the CDR3 plus reference TRBV28 and TRBJ1-5, the full variable domain is DVKVTQSSRYLVKRTGEKVFLECVQDMDHENMFWYRQDPGLGLRLIYFSYDVKMKEKGDIPEGYSVSREKKERFSLILESASTNQTSMYLCASSLLKGSNQPQHFGDGTRLSIL.

This clonotype was picked up many times. The chain has TRBV24-1 and TRBJ2-1; no firm D call. The CDR3 covers 12 residues. CDR1 KGHDR and CDR2 SFDVKD come from the germline V gene. V lost 1 base and J lost 6, with 3 bases in between. CDR3 sequence (DNA): TGTGCCACCAGTGATTTAGGCAATGAGCAGTTCTTC. Protein: CATSDLGNEQFF.

This clonotype has a count of ten or more. This rearrangement joins TRBV18 to TRBJ2-3; D assignment may be TRBD1 or TRBD2 (5 bases each). This CDR3 is built from 14 residues. Per germline, CDR1 KGHSH and CDR2 LQKENI. Trimming stripped 0 bases from V and 4 bases from J, with 8 bases between. The CDR3 loop reads CASSPPGVADTQYF. In nucleotides, the CDR3 is TGTGCCAGCTCACCACCGGGGGTGGCAGATACGCAGTATTTT. The entire variable domain, with the rest obtained from reference TRBV18 and TRBJ2-3, is as follows: NAGVMQNPRHLVRRRGQEARLRCSPMKGHSHVYWYRQLPEEGLKFMVYLQKENIIDESGMPKERFSAEFPKEGPSILRIQQVVRGDSAAYFCASSPPGVADTQYFGPGTRLTVL.

This clonotype was recorded a few times. V and J are TRBV20-1 and TRBJ1-1, with 9 bases fitting TRBD1. The CDR3 runs to 14 residues. Germline CDR1 and CDR2: DFQATT and SNEGSKA (reference sequence). J was trimmed by 4 bases and V by 5 bases; bases with no gene match: 8. The CDR3 sequence is CSASPPTGGTEAFF. As DNA, the CDR3 is TGCAGTGCTTCCCCCCCGACAGGGGGCACTGAAGCTTTCTTT.

In this sample, this clonotype turned up a few times. This chain connects TRBV20-1 to TRBJ1-3, with D maybe TRBD1 (6 bases). Trimming removed 3 bases from V and 4 bases from J, with 16 bases in between. Germline CDR1 reads DFQATT; CDR2 reads SNEGSKA (reference sequence). This CDR3 region has 15 residues. The CDR3 spells CSARGLGGRGNTIYF. Here the CDR3 DNA reads TGCAGTGCTAGGGGATTGGGGGGGCGAGGAAACACCATATATTTT.

This clonotype has a count of ten or more. The chain recombines TRBV27 with TRBJ2-3; D gene ambiguous. There are 17 residues in the CDR3. The V end lost 6 bases, the J end lost 0 bases, and 19 bases lay between the germline ends. Germline values: CDR1 MNHEY, CDR2 SMNVEV (reference sequence). CDR3: CASSLDLVQASTDTQYF. CDR3 bases: TGTGCCAGCAGCCTAGACCTGGTGCAGGCTAGCACAGATACGCAGTATTTT.

Many counts were recorded for this clonotype. The chain uses TRBV28 and TRBJ2-7; TRBD2 is a possible D gene (5 bases). V lost 3 bases and J 1 base, leaving 13 bases between the germline ends. Germline loops: CDR1 MDHEN, CDR2 SYDVKM. The CDR3 length is 15 residues. Here the CDR3 DNA reads TGTGCCAGCAGTTTGCCGGGGAGACCTTCCTACGAGCAGTACGTC. Protein product: CASSLPGRPSYEQYV.

In this sample, this clonotype turned up many times. The chain links TRBV5-1 to TRBJ1-2; D perhaps matches TRBD1 (5 bases). This CDR3 region has 13 residues. Germline V gene data show CDR1 as SGHRS and CDR2 as YFSETQ. V was shortened by 8 bases and J by 1 base, with 12 bases between the two germline ends. CDR3 DNA: TGCGCCAGTCGCGAAGGGGATAACTATGGCTACACCTTC. Its protein product is CASREGDNYGYTF.